This record concerns one TCR beta chain sequence. As yet, its antigen is unknown. The sample originates from a study of cytomegalovirus exposure and HLA in healthy donors. Notes on the study in general: As a later analysis showed, a missense DCLRE1C variant was linked to trimming of TCR beta V- and J-genes. In a later analysis, an Asian-associated ancestry cluster reportedly showed fewer N-insertions than the roughly 690-donor mean.

The study ran its PCR with 60 Vbeta and 13 Jbeta primers. Authors' processing steps: In a later analysis, of 70 million to 85 million unique beta chains, about 11 million appeared in at least two donors. The data were produced by immunoSEQ multiplex PCR, yet TCRdb's version contains in-frame clones alone and is incomplete. Clone size and V and J calls were adopted from that table, with D and trimming inferred from the DNA. The sample has under 200,000 clones, approximately 80% seen once. The V and J ends lost 2 bases and 5 bases, in that order; junction bases with no gene match: 5. CDR1 is SGHRS and CDR2 is YFSETQ in the germline V gene. The CDR3 consists of 15 residues.

The sample comprised PBMCs. The clonotype comes from a woman between 40 and 50 years old in good health and CMV-seropositive. The rearrangement uses TRBV5-1 and TRBJ1-4; the match to TRBD1 covers 8 bases. The CDR3 DNA follows: TGCGCCAGCAGCTTCCAGGGACAGGTGAATGAAAAACTGTTTTTT. It encodes CASSFQGQVNEKLFF.